A selection of T cell receptor beta chains follows, all from one sample in a study of shared clonotypes between healthy human individuals. Clones were read by immunoSEQ multiplex PCR, and TCRdb kept only the in-frame ones, dropping some. The sample holds some 2 million clones; approximately 95% are singletons and the top ten take around 1.1%. Sequencing used naive CD8+ T cells sorted from blood. These receptors were collected from a young man in good health. Both conserved end residues are part of each CDR3. Fields, in order: D gene, V gene, clone size, J gene, CDR3 DNA, CDR3 protein. A D gene is named only where the DNA matches it firmly. The size field is filled for only some rows; it gives once, few, many or a size class.

D: NA
V: TRBV28
size: NA
J: TRBJ1-2
DNA: TGTGCCAGCAGTTTTTCTACTAACTATGGCTACACCTTC
CDR3: CASSFSTNYGYTF

D: NA
V: TRBV5-4
size: NA
J: TRBJ2-7
DNA: TGTGCCAGCAGCCTGGGAGCGGACCCCTACGAGCAGTACTTC
CDR3: CASSLGADPYEQYF

D: NA
V: TRBV7-8
size: NA
J: TRBJ2-5
DNA: TGTGCCAGCAGCTTGGGCGGCAGCCAAGAGACCCAGTACTTC
CDR3: CASSLGGSQETQYF

D: NA
V: TRBV11-2
size: NA
J: TRBJ2-7
DNA: TGTGCCAGCAGCTTAGAGGCGGGGCTGGCCAACTACGAGCAGTACTTC
CDR3: CASSLEAGLANYEQYF

D: NA
V: TRBV18
size: NA
J: TRBJ2-7
DNA: TGTGCCAGCTCCCCTGATTGGGTCTACGAGCAGCAGTACTTC
CDR3: CASSPDWVYEQQYF

D: TRBD1
V: TRBV5-1
size: NA
J: TRBJ2-7
DNA: TGCGCCAGCAGCTTGGGCTTTGACAGGGACTACGAGCAGTACTTC
CDR3: CASSLGFDRDYEQYF

D: NA
V: TRBV5-5
size: NA
J: TRBJ2-7
DNA: TGTGCCAGCAGCTTCCCGGGACTGGGCTACGAGCAGTACTTC
CDR3: CASSFPGLGYEQYF

D: NA
V: TRBV9
size: NA
J: TRBJ2-7
DNA: TGTGCCAGCAGCGTAGAGACAGGTCCCTCCTACGAGCAGTACTTC
CDR3: CASSVETGPSYEQYF

D: NA
V: TRBV12-5
size: NA
J: TRBJ1-2
DNA: TGTGCTAGTGGTTTGGACCAGGGTCCCCCTAACTATGGCTACACCTTC
CDR3: CASGLDQGPPNYGYTF

D: NA
V: TRBV9
size: NA
J: TRBJ2-5
DNA: TGTGCCAGCAGCGTAGAAGGGACAATGCAAGAGACCCAGTACTTC
CDR3: CASSVEGTMQETQYF

D: NA
V: TRBV29-1
size: NA
J: TRBJ2-7
DNA: TGCAGCGTTGCTCACAGCACCTACGAGCAGTACTTC
CDR3: CSVAHSTYEQYF

D: NA
V: TRBV29-1
size: NA
J: TRBJ2-7
DNA: TGCAGCGTCGCCGACTTCCACGAGCAGTACTTC
CDR3: CSVADFHEQYF

D: NA
V: TRBV28
size: NA
J: TRBJ2-1
DNA: TGTGCCAGCGGCTTGAGGGGTGATGAGCAGTTCTTC
CDR3: CASGLRGDEQFF

D: TRBD2
V: TRBV14
size: once
J: TRBJ2-3
DNA: TGTGCCAGCAGCCAAACCAGCGGGAGGGCCGCAGATACGCAGTATTTT
CDR3: CASSQTSGRAADTQYF

D: NA
V: TRBV25-1
size: NA
J: TRBJ2-2
DNA: TGTGCCAGCAGTGAATCCGGGGGAACCGGGGAGCTGTTTTTT
CDR3: CASSESGGTGELFF

D: TRBD2
V: TRBV27
size: once
J: TRBJ2-5
DNA: TGTGCCAGCAGAACCTGGACTAGCGGGGGAGACCAAGAGACCCAGTACTTC
CDR3: CASRTWTSGGDQETQYF

D: NA
V: TRBV29-1
size: NA
J: TRBJ2-3
DNA: TGCAGCGTCCTGGTGACTAGCACAGATACGCAGTATTTT
CDR3: CSVLVTSTDTQYF

D: TRBD1
V: TRBV28
size: NA
J: TRBJ1-2
DNA: TGTGCCAGCAGTCCTGACAGGGGAAGCTATGGCTACACCTTC
CDR3: CASSPDRGSYGYTF

D: NA
V: TRBV19
size: NA
J: TRBJ1-1
DNA: TGTGCCAGTATGGAGGGGGGCATAACCCGGAACACTGAAGCTTTCTTT
CDR3: CASMEGGITRNTEAFF

D: NA
V: TRBV6-1
size: NA
J: TRBJ2-7
DNA: TGTGCCAGCAGTGACAGGGGGGACCACGAGCAGTACTTC
CDR3: CASSDRGDHEQYF

D: NA
V: TRBV5-1
size: NA
J: TRBJ1-1
DNA: TGCGCCAGCAGCTACCCCTCAGGGAAAGGGACTGAAGCTTTCTTT
CDR3: CASSYPSGKGTEAFF

D: NA
V: TRBV2
size: NA
J: TRBJ2-2
DNA: TGTGCCAGCAGTGGGGACGTCTCGAACACCGGGGAGCTGTTTTTT
CDR3: CASSGDVSNTGELFF

D: NA
V: TRBV4-1
size: NA
J: TRBJ2-7
DNA: TGCGCCAGCAGCCAAGAGGTCGACTACTACGAGCAGTACTTC
CDR3: CASSQEVDYYEQYF

D: NA
V: TRBV7-8
size: once
J: TRBJ2-1
DNA: TGTGCCAGCAGCTTCGATTCCTACAATGAGCAGTTCTTC
CDR3: CASSFDSYNEQFF

D: TRBD1
V: TRBV4-3
size: NA
J: TRBJ1-3
DNA: TGCGCCAGCAGCCAAGAAGGGACAGCGGTCCCCATATATTTT
CDR3: CASSQEGTAVPIYF

D: NA
V: TRBV30
size: NA
J: TRBJ2-1
DNA: TGTGCCTGGAGTGTGGAACGGGACAATGAGCAGTTCTTC
CDR3: CAWSVERDNEQFF

D: NA
V: TRBV5-4
size: NA
J: TRBJ2-1
DNA: TGTGCCAGCAGCTTGGGGCAGGGTTTTGAAAATGAGCAGTTCTTC
CDR3: CASSLGQGFENEQFF

D: NA
V: TRBV30
size: NA
J: TRBJ1-1
DNA: TGTGCCTGGAGTGTACAGGGTCCTGAAGCTTTCTTT
CDR3: CAWSVQGPEAFF

D: TRBD1
V: TRBV11-2
size: NA
J: TRBJ2-4
DNA: TGTGCCAGCAGCCCACCCCCCGGACAGGAGTTAAACATTCAGTACTTC
CDR3: CASSPPPGQELNIQYF

D: TRBD1
V: TRBV29-1
size: once
J: TRBJ2-7
DNA: TGCAGCGTCCAAAGGGACAGGGGCAACGAGCAGTACTTC
CDR3: CSVQRDRGNEQYF

D: NA
V: TRBV7-9
size: NA
J: TRBJ1-1
DNA: TGTGCCAGCAGCTTAGCGATGGGGGCCCACACTGAAGCTTTCTTT
CDR3: CASSLAMGAHTEAFF

D: TRBD2
V: TRBV30
size: NA
J: TRBJ2-1
DNA: TGTGCCTGGAGTGGTAGCGGGGGGGCCAGTGAGCAGTTCTTC
CDR3: CAWSGSGGASEQFF

D: NA
V: TRBV4-1
size: NA
J: TRBJ2-1
DNA: TGCGCCAGCAGCCAAGATAGGGGACTGGTACAATATGAGCAGTTCTTC
CDR3: CASSQDRGLVQYEQFF

D: TRBD2
V: TRBV4-3
size: once
J: TRBJ2-7
DNA: TGCGCCAGCAGCCGAGGAGCGGGATTGAACGAGCAGTACTTC
CDR3: CASSRGAGLNEQYF

D: TRBD2
V: TRBV13
size: NA
J: TRBJ2-7
DNA: TGTGCCAGCAGCCTGCGACTAAGCGGGGTTGGCGAGCAGTACTTC
CDR3: CASSLRLSGVGEQYF